A single sample gave rise to the 10 T cell receptor beta chains below, sequenced in a study of vaccination effects on CD4 cells after COVID-19. Sequencing followed a ViraFEST assay step that expanded antigen-specific CD4+ T cells with viral peptide pools. It was after 10 days of culture that CD4+ T cells were isolated. Vaccine recipients lacked prior SARS-CoV-2 infection and had negative nucleocapsid antibodies. The assay was immunoSEQ multiplex PCR, and TCRdb's table has in-frame clones only and misses some. This table has fewer than 25,000 clones, around 75% appearing once. The antigens for these receptors are not known. Sequencing was performed on CD4+ T cells from PBMCs cultured with HCoV-NL63 spike peptides, taken before COVID-19 vaccination. Source of these receptors: a human donor who received a COVID-19 vaccine.

In its sample, this clone was seen a few times. The J gene is TRBJ2-1, the V gene TRBV27; 11 bases map to TRBD1. The trim removed 4 bases at V and 7 bases at J, leaving 12 bases unmatched. Looked up from germline, CDR1 is MNHEY and CDR2 is SMNVEV (reference sequence). This CDR3 has 17 amino acids. CDR3 DNA sequence: TGTGCCAGCAGTTCGACCTCCGGACAGGGGGCTTATAATGAGCAGTTCTTC. Its translation is CASSSTSGQGAYNEQFF.

The sample holds a few counts of this clone. V and J are TRBV12-5 and TRBJ2-7, with 10 bases identical to TRBD2. The J segment lost 2 bases and the V segment lost 0 bases, leaving 10 bases of the junction unmatched. This CDR3 spans 18 amino acids. The germline V gene has CDR1 LGHNT and CDR2 FRNRAP. CDR3 nucleotide sequence: TGTGCTAGTGGTTTGGTACGAGTCACTAGCGGGGACCCCTACGAGCAGTACTTC. This sequence encodes CASGLVRVTSGDPYEQYF. Using reference TRBV12-5 and TRBJ2-7 for the parts outside the CDR3, the full variable domain is DARVTQTPRHKVTEMGQEVTMRCQPILGHNTVFWYRQTMMQGLELLAYFRNRAPLDDSGMPKDRFSAEMPDATLATLKIQPSEPRDSAVYFCASGLVRVTSGDPYEQYFGPGTRLTVT.

V and J are TRBV5-1 and TRBJ2-3; 7 bases are a match to TRBD1. V lost 4 bases, J lost 6 bases, and 8 bases stayed unmatched. Germline lookup yields CDR1 SGHRS and CDR2 YFSETQ. The CDR3 is 14 amino acids. The CDR3 DNA is TGCGCCAGCAGCATAGGGGGCAGGGAGGATACGCAGTATTTT. It is translated as CASSIGGREDTQYF.

The rearrangement links TRBV3-1 (or the pseudogene TRBV3-2) to TRBJ1-4, with 7 positions matching TRBD1. CDR1 LGHDT and CDR2 YNNKEL come from the germline V gene (reference sequence). The junction had 6 bases not matched to a gene; V was cut back by 3 bases and J by 11 bases. This CDR3 has 13 residues. The CDR3: CASSHLQGLKLFF. The CDR3 DNA reads TGTGCCAGCAGCCATCTACAGGGGCTGAAACTGTTTTTT.

This clone has only a few counts. V and J are TRBV12-3 or TRBV12-4 and TRBJ1-3, with D unresolved. Trimming took 6 bases from V and 4 from J, leaving 7 bases between them. This CDR3 comprises 12 residues. Written as DNA, the CDR3 is TGTGCCAGCAGCCTCGGCGGAAACACCATATATTTT. Its translation is CASSLGGNTIYF.

This chain uses TRBV11-2 with TRBJ1-1; maybe TRBD1 (5 bases). CDR3 length: 15 residues. The germline gives CDR1 SGHAT, CDR2 FQNNGV. V lost 1 base to trimming and J lost 5 bases, with 14 bases between them. For the CDR3, the DNA is TGTGCCAGCAGCTTAGTCCCAGGGTCTTGGACTGAAGCTTTCTTT. Its translation is CASSLVPGSWTEAFF.

The rearrangement joins TRBV5-3 to TRBJ1-5, with unresolved D. TRBV5-3 belongs to the ORF category, with a function that is uncertain. The CDR3 totals 14 residues. Trimming cost V 6 bases and J 5 bases, with 15 bases left between them. The CDR3 loop reads CARTRGPVDQPQHF. The DNA for the CDR3 is TGTGCCAGAACGAGAGGGCCCGTCGATCAGCCCCAGCATTTT.

The genes are TRBV20-1 and TRBJ1-1; 7 nucleotides match TRBD1. Per germline, CDR1 DFQATT and CDR2 SNEGSKA (reference sequence). V dropped 0 bases and J dropped 8; count of bases not matched to a gene: 0. This CDR3 is built from 11 residues. The CDR3 loop is CSAREDREAFF. The DNA of the CDR3 is TGCAGTGCTAGAGAGGACAGGGAAGCTTTCTTT.

This chain uses TRBV6-5 with TRBJ1-1, with TRBD1 as a possible D gene (5 bases). Trimming stripped 7 bases from V and 9 bases from J, with 15 bases between. Germline CDR1 is MNHEY and CDR2 is SVGAGI. The CDR3 is 12 residues long. The CDR3 reads CASMGDEGQAFF. The CDR3 nucleotides are TGTGCCAGCATGGGGGACGAGGGGCAAGCTTTCTTT.

This chain uses TRBV6-5 with TRBJ2-5; possible D gene TRBD2, 6 bases. The V gene lost 6 bases and the J gene lost 3 bases, with 17 bases spanning the gap. CDR1 is MNHEY and CDR2 is SVGAGI in the germline V gene. The CDR3 has 15 amino acids. CDR3 sequence: CASRSAMGGEETQYF. CDR3 coding DNA: TGTGCCAGCAGGTCCGCGATGGGGGGAGAAGAGACCCAGTACTTC.